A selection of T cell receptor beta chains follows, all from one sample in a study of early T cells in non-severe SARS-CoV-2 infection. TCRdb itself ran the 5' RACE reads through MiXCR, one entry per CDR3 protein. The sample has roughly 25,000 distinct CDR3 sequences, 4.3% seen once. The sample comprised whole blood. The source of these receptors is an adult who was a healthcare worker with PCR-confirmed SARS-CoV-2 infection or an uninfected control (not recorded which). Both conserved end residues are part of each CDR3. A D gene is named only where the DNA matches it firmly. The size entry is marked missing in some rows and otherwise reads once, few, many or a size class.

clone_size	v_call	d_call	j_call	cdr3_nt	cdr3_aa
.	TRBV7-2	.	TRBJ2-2	TGTGCCAGCAGCCCCTCGTTAGGTTTGAGTTCCGGGGAGCTGTTTTTT	CASSPSLGLSSGELFF
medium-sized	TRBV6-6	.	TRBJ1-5	TGTGCCAGCAGTTTAGAGGAGATACAGCCCCAGCATTTT	CASSLEEIQPQHF
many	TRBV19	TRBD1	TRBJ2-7	TGTGCCAGTAGTCCTAACCTCGGGACAGACTACGAGCAGTACTTC	CASSPNLGTDYEQYF
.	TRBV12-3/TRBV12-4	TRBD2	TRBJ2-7	TGTGCCAGCACTATAGCGGGAGTCGACGAGCAGTACTTC	CASTIAGVDEQYF
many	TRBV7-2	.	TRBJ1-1	TGTGCCAGCAGCTTAAAAGGGCGCCTGAACACTGAAGCTTTCTTT	CASSLKGRLNTEAFF
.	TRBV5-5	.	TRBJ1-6	TGTGCCAGCAGCTTGGGCGCGGGTTATAATTCACCCCTCCACTTT	CASSLGAGYNSPLHF
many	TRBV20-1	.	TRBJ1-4	TGCAGTGCTAGAGTAGGGGCTAATGAAAAACTGTTTTTT	CSARVGANEKLFF
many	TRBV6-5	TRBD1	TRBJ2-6	TGTGCCAGCAGTTACTTCCACGGACAGGGGTTCTCTGGGGCCAACGTCCTGACTTTC	CASSYFHGQGFSGANVLTF
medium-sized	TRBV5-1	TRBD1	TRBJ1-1	TGCGCCAGCAGCTCTCCGGGACAGGGAAAGATCTTT	CASSSPGQGKIF
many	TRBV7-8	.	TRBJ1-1	TGTGCCAGCAGCCCGGGCTGGATTGGGCCGGGGAAGAACACTGAAGCTTTCTTT	CASSPGWIGPGKNTEAFF
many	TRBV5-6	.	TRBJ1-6	TGTGCCAGCAGCTCGGACAGAGAGAATTCACCCCTCCACTTT	CASSSDRENSPLHF
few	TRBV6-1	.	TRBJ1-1	TGTGCCAGCAGTACCAATTGGGACACCAACACTGAAGCTTTCTTT	CASSTNWDTNTEAFF
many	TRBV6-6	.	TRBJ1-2	TGTGCCAGCACCGCCAGGACCCCCTCGGGCTATGGCTACACCTTC	CASTARTPSGYGYTF
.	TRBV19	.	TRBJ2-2	TGTGCCAGTAGTATGGTCGGGGAGCTGTTTTTT	CASSMVGELFF
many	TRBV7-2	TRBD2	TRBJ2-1	TGTGCCAGCAGCTTAGAACCTCTAGCGGGAAGCTCCTACAATGAGCAGTTCTTC	CASSLEPLAGSSYNEQFF
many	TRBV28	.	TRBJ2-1	TGTGCCCCCTTCGGGACCCCTCACGATAATGAGCAGTTCTTC	CAPFGTPHDNEQFF
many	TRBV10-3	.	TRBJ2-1	TGTGCCATCAGTGAGGGGCAGGATGAGCAGTTCTTC	CAISEGQDEQFF